The subject of this entry is one T cell receptor beta chain. In this sample, this clonotype turned up a few times. The antigen it recognizes is unknown. Possible read error: a much larger clone is one base away. This sample is part of a study of tumor-infiltrating lymphocytes in primary liver carcinoma (dated by TCRdb to about 2017). Looking at the study overall: Four to six patients with histopathologically diagnosed primary liver carcinoma underwent surgical resection in China between late 2015 and March 2016. Across five regions of each liver tumor, along with adjacent normal tissue and blood, the study brought together TCRbeta repertoire sequencing, expression microarrays and whole-exome sequencing. TCRbeta repertoire sequencing covered 35 or so specimens from 5 patients: approximately 25 tumor regions, 5 adjacent noncancerous liver tissues and 5 peripheral blood samples. Reproducibility between technical replicate repertoires was high, with correlation coefficients above 0.98 and mean shared-clone rates roughly 0.87. Roughly 3.5 to 7.13 million productive TCRbeta reads were obtained per sample, and no significant difference in read depth was found between tissue types. Hepatocellular carcinoma (four) or combined HCC and intrahepatic cholangiocarcinoma (one) was present in the five patients, who were three men and two women aged 30 to 69 years. The five patients had tumors of stage T1-T3 N0M0, with maximum diameters ranging from about 4 to 11 cm. Study-wide conclusions, independent of this receptor: Only the TCR beta chain was sequenced, so true repertoire diversity is likely underestimated because unpaired alpha chains were not captured. A significantly larger repertoire fraction was made up by the top 250 clones in tumors than in blood (p = 0.039). Since the samples were bulk and unsorted, there was no way to compare CD4+ and CD8+ T cell repertoires. Only 4 to 6 patients were included in the study, and the authors note that the findings should be validated in a larger study. Pairs of tumor regions showed greater repertoire overlap (mean roughly 35%) than tumor-adjacent pairs (around 17%) or tumor-blood pairs (roughly 15%), which is consistent with antigen-driven expansion.

TCRbeta-specific cDNA was reverse-transcribed from approximately 0.5 ug total RNA using a constant-region primer and ProtoScript II reverse transcriptase. Three nested multiplex PCR rounds, following a slightly modified ARM-PCR procedure, were used to build the TCRbeta libraries. Each of the first two PCR rounds ran for approximately 10 cycles using multiplex TRBV1-TRBV30 forward primers together with a Cbeta reverse primer. Sample barcodes and Illumina adapters were added in a final 25-cycle PCR using Deep VentR polymerase. Amplicons of 200-500 bp were gel-purified with a QIAquick gel extraction kit before sequencing. TCRbeta amplicons were sequenced on an Illumina HiSeq 2500 with 250-bp paired-end reads. The source study handled its data this way. Quality trimming of reads was performed with Trimmomatic v0.33, and paired reads were merged with FLASH v1.2.11 so that full CDR3 sequences could be recovered. V, D and J germline segments were assigned to the rearranged TCRbeta sequences using MiGEC v1.2.1b. Clonotype statistics and Shannon-Wiener diversity indices were calculated with VDJtools v1.0.0. To cut down on sampling bias, every analysis after diversity analysis relied on just the 250 most abundant clonotypes from each sample. In TCRdb, the public reads were trimmed at Q25 with fastp and aligned with MiXCR, with productive beta chains retained. CDR3 protein sequences are deduplicated, and each keeps its most common genes and DNA. The V and J calls were not made by the authors but by TCRdb's processing. The sample yields 300,000 to 400,000 distinct CDR3 sequences; roughly two thirds were counted once. The ten top clones hold roughly 6% of the sample.

RNA from unsorted whole blood was extracted with TRIzol reagent, and germline DNA was obtained with the DNeasy Blood & Tissue kit. Patients had chronic HBV infection and were treatment-naive at sampling. Before surgery, roughly 3.7 milliliters of peripheral blood were collected into K2EDTA tubes. CDR3 length: 16 amino acids, cysteine to phenylalanine. Here the CDR3 DNA is all that survives: 48 bases in frame from base 1. V is cut by 5 bases and J by 9 bases, and the space between the germline ends is 23 bases. The germline V gene sets CDR1 to MNHEY and CDR2 to SVGEGT. The sample was peripheral blood. The V gene is TRBV6-2 or TRBV6-3 and the J gene is TRBJ2-1; TRBD2 is perhaps the D gene, given 6 matching bases. The sequence was obtained from a man in his forties with primary liver carcinoma and hepatitis B virus infection. The DNA is as follows: TGTGCCAGCAGTCCTTACCCTTCCGGCGGGGCTAGTGAGCAGTTCTTC. Its translation reads: CASSPYPSGGASEQFF.